Following are 7 T cell receptor beta chains from one sample sequenced in a study of cytomegalovirus exposure and HLA in healthy donors. In the PCR, 60 Vbeta and 13 Jbeta primers were used. This table comes from immunoSEQ multiplex PCR, and its TCRdb copy is limited to in-frame clones, with some not included. In the table there are 150,000 to 250,000 clones, 82% of which are singletons. The sequenced sample consisted of PBMCs. Receptors were obtained from a boy younger than 10 in good health and CMV-seronegative.

This sequence joins TRBV4-3 and TRBJ1-2, with 9 bases lining up with TRBD1. CDR3 length equals 15 residues. Per germline, CDR1 LGHNA and CDR2 YSLEER. V shed 3 bases, J shed 5 bases, and the junction held 7 bases outside the gene matches. In DNA, the CDR3 is TGCGCCAGCAGCCATGGGGAAGGGACAGGGTATGGCTACACCTTC. Its translation: CASSHGEGTGYGYTF.

The rearrangement links TRBV19 to TRBJ1-3; tentatively, D is TRBD1 (6 bases). The CDR3 consists of 19 residues. Germline lookup yields CDR1 LNHDA and CDR2 SQIVND (reference sequence). Trimming cost V 3 bases and J 0 bases, with 21 bases left between them. CDR3 amino acids: CASSISTSSTGSSGNTIYF. DNA of the CDR3: TGTGCCAGTAGTATTAGTACCTCCTCGACAGGCAGCTCTGGAAACACCATATATTTT.

V and J are TRBV19 and TRBJ2-7, with a weak D call TRBD1 (6 bases). CDR3 length equals 14 residues. The germline gives CDR1 LNHDA, CDR2 SQIVND (reference sequence). V lost 3 bases and J lost 4, with 13 bases in between. The CDR3 here is CASSIGGSGYEQYF. The CDR3 DNA reads as TGTGCCAGTAGTATTGGGGGCTCGGGGTACGAGCAGTACTTC.

The chain joins TRBV7-2 to TRBJ2-1, with 9 bases aligning to TRBD1. The germline V gene has CDR1 SGHTA and CDR2 FQGNSA. J lost 7 bases, V lost 4 bases, and 5 bases had no gene match. The CDR3 is 14 residues long. CDR3 bases: TGTGCCAGCAGCTACCGAGGGACAGGGAATGAGCAGTTCTTC. Amino acids: CASSYRGTGNEQFF.

The chain joins TRBV19 to TRBJ2-3; D gene unclear. Germline values: CDR1 LNHDA, CDR2 SQIVND (reference sequence). The V and J ends lost 1 base and 0 bases respectively, with 5 bases between them. The CDR3 is made up of 14 amino acids. The chain's CDR3 is CASSIVSSTDTQYF. The CDR3 DNA reads as TGTGCCAGTAGTATAGTTTCTAGCACAGATACGCAGTATTTT.

The rearrangement links TRBV9 to TRBJ2-2; D might be TRBD2 (7 bases). Germline values: CDR1 SGDLS, CDR2 YYNGEE. The CDR3 sequence is 19 residues long. V lost 0 bases and J 4 bases, leaving 22 bases between the germline ends. In DNA, the CDR3 is TGTGCCAGCAGCGTAGATGGAGGGGGGGCCGCCGGGAGCACCGGGGAGCTGTTTTTT. Protein product: CASSVDGGGAAGSTGELFF. The full variable domain, its missing parts supplied by reference TRBV9 and TRBJ2-2, is DSGVTQTPKHLITATGQRVTLRCSPRSGDLSVYWYQQSLDQGLQFLIQYYNGEERAKGNILERFSAQQFPDLHSELNLSSLELGDSALYFCASSVDGGGAAGSTGELFFGEGSRLTVL.

This clone was observed once. The chain carries TRBV25-1 and TRBJ2-2, with 10 bases identical to TRBD1. The CDR3 runs 15 residues. Germline loops: CDR1 MGHDK, CDR2 SYGVNS. With V trimmed by 8 bases and J by 5 bases, 8 bases remained unmatched. The CDR3 nucleotides read TGTGCCAGCGACGGCGGACAGGGGGGGACCGGGGAGCTGTTTTTT. Amino acids: CASDGGQGGTGELFF.